The 30 T cell receptor beta chains below were found in one sample sequenced in a study of cytomegalovirus exposure and HLA in healthy donors. The PCR had 60 Vbeta and 13 Jbeta primers. Clones were read by immunoSEQ multiplex PCR, and TCRdb kept only the in-frame ones, dropping some. This table holds approximately 93,000 clones, 79% found once. Sequencing used PBMCs. All receptors derive from a male donor in good health and CMV-seropositive.

V usage is TRBV7-6 and J usage is TRBJ2-7, with D tentatively TRBD2 (5 bases). In germline, CDR1 is SGHVS, CDR2 FNYEAQ. V was clipped by 2 bases and J by 5 bases, with 13 bases between them. The CDR3 extends over 14 amino acids. DNA of the CDR3: TGTGCCAGCAGCTTATTATTAAGCGGTGACGAGCAGTACTTC. This gives the protein CASSLLLSGDEQYF.

This chain joins TRBV4-2 and TRBJ1-5; no clear D gene. Per germline, CDR1 LGHNA and CDR2 YNFKEQ. V was clipped by 5 bases and J by 4 bases, with 18 bases between them. The CDR3 has 16 residues. The CDR3, as DNA: TGTGCCAGCAGCTACTCCGGGATGCTGGATAATCAGCCCCAGCATTTT. This codes for CASSYSGMLDNQPQHF.

The V gene is TRBV2, the J gene TRBJ2-5, with 11 bases fitting TRBD2. The CDR3 contains 15 residues. Looked up from germline, CDR1 is SNHLY and CDR2 is FYNNEI. Trimming at V came to 6 bases and at J to 1 base, leaving 4 bases not matched to a gene. The CDR3 spells CASRLAGAPQETQYF. CDR3 nucleotides: TGTGCCAGCAGACTAGCGGGGGCACCCCAAGAGACCCAGTACTTC.

The J gene is TRBJ1-1, the V gene TRBV5-1; 8 nucleotides align to TRBD1. The CDR3 is 17 residues long. V gave up 1 base and J gave up 5 bases; unmatched junction bases: 13. In germline, CDR1 is SGHRS, CDR2 YFSETQ. As DNA, the CDR3 is TGCGCCAGCAGCTTGTTGTTCAGGGGGCAAATGAGGACTGAAGCTTTCTTT. This sequence encodes CASSLLFRGQMRTEAFF.

The genes are TRBV5-6 and TRBJ1-6, with a weak D call TRBD1 (5 bases). The V end lost 1 base, the J end lost 9 bases, and 14 bases lay between the germline ends. Germline V gene data show CDR1 as SGHDT and CDR2 as YYEEEE. The CDR3 runs to 15 residues. The CDR3 DNA reads as TGTGCCAGCAGCTTGTGGGGGGAAAGGAGTTCACCCCTCCACTTT. It translates to CASSLWGERSSPLHF.

The rearrangement links TRBV27 to TRBJ1-5; 9 nucleotides agree with TRBD1. The V and J ends lost 4 bases and 11 bases, in that order; junction bases with no gene match: 15. Germline CDR1 is MNHEY and CDR2 is SMNVEV (reference sequence). This CDR3 has 16 amino acids. This CDR3 is CASSSAGTGISVAQHF. The CDR3 DNA is TGTGCCAGCAGTTCTGCCGGGACAGGGATCTCGGTGGCCCAGCATTTT.

CDR3: CAWSRGIRRETQYF. CDR3 sequence (DNA): TGTGCCTGGAGTCGGGGGATCCGAAGGGAGACCCAGTACTTC. V is TRBV30 and J is TRBJ2-5, with D possibly being TRBD2 (6 bases). V shed 2 bases and J shed 5 bases, with 15 bases lying between them. Germline lookup yields CDR1 GTSNPN and CDR2 SVGIG (reference sequence). CDR3 length: 14 amino acids.

The chain joins TRBV11-3 to TRBJ2-7; 9 nucleotides align to TRBD1. The length of the CDR3 is 15 residues. In germline, CDR1 is SGHNT, CDR2 YENEEA. After removal of 3 bases from V and 4 bases from J, the junction contained 7 bases not matched to a gene. The CDR3 region has the DNA TGTGCCAGCAGCTTGGGGACAGGGAGAAGTTACGAGCAGTACTTC. This sequence encodes CASSLGTGRSYEQYF.

The rearrangement joins TRBV7-3 to TRBJ2-6; 7 bases are shared with TRBD1. CDR3 length: 20 residues. Germline V gene lookup returns CDR1 SGHTA and CDR2 FQGTGA. The V segment lost 4 bases and the J segment 0 bases; nucleotides outside the gene matches: 15. The CDR3 DNA follows: TGTGCCAGCAGCTCGCCTAGTGGGACAGCCCTTCACTCTGGGGCCAACGTCCTGACTTTC. Translated, it gives CASSSPSGTALHSGANVLTF.

This chain links TRBV5-1 with TRBJ2-2; tentative D call: TRBD1 (6 bases). This CDR3 has 15 residues. The germline V gene encodes CDR1 SGHRS and CDR2 YFSETQ. Trimming cost V 5 bases and J 4 bases, with 15 bases left between them. CDR3 in DNA: TGCGCCAGCAGTATCCAGGGGAAGGTCACCGGGGAGCTGTTTTTT. This sequence encodes CASSIQGKVTGELFF. Supplemented by reference TRBV5-1 and TRBJ2-2, the full variable domain reads KAGVTQTPRYLIKTRGQQVTLSCSPISGHRSVSWYQQTPGQGLQFLFEYFSETQRNKGNFPGRFSGRQFSNSRSEMNVSTLELGDSALYLCASSIQGKVTGELFFGEGSRLTVL.

This rearrangement joins TRBV7-9 to TRBJ1-4; a weak D match, TRBD1 (5 bases). This CDR3 has 14 residues. V was pared by 3 bases and J by 8 bases, with 13 bases between. Germline V lookup: CDR1 SEHNR, CDR2 FQNEAQ (reference sequence). CDR3 DNA: TGTGCCAGCAGCTTTGGGCAGGGAGGAGAAAAACTGTTTTTT. Translating gives CASSFGQGGEKLFF.

V gene TRBV19 combines with J gene TRBJ1-5; 9 bases are shared with TRBD1. The trim removed 7 bases at V and 4 bases at J, leaving 8 bases unmatched. The CDR3 loop spans 15 amino acids. From germline, CDR1 is LNHDA and CDR2 SQIVND (reference sequence). CDR3: CASTGGTGFNQPQHF. The CDR3 DNA reads as TGTGCCAGTACCGGCGGGACAGGGTTTAATCAGCCCCAGCATTTT.

The genes are TRBV29-1 and TRBJ1-2, with D tentatively TRBD1 (6 bases). Germline V gives CDR1 SQVTM, CDR2 ANQGSEA. Between the trimmed V and J ends, which lost 0 bases and 6 bases, there was a span of 8 bases. CDR3 length equals 12 residues. The CDR3 loop reads CSVEEQGHGYTF. The CDR3 DNA reads TGCAGCGTTGAAGAGCAGGGGCATGGCTACACCTTC. The full variable domain, its missing parts supplied by reference TRBV29-1 and TRBJ1-2, is SAVISQKPSRDICQRGTSLTIQCQVDSQVTMMFWYRQQPGQSLTLIATANQGSEATYESGFVIDKFPISRPNLTFSTLTVSNMSPEDSSIYLCSVEEQGHGYTFGSGTRLTVV.

The J gene is TRBJ2-1, the V gene TRBV9; D is unresolved. Deletions cut 4 bases from V and 6 bases from J, with 14 bases between. The germline V gene has CDR1 SGDLS and CDR2 YYNGEE. This CDR3 spans 14 amino acids. The CDR3 DNA sequence: TGTGCCAGCAGCCCATCCCCTCTCAGCAATGAGCAGTTCTTC. Translated: CASSPSPLSNEQFF.

This rearrangement joins TRBV5-6 to TRBJ2-5; D possibly corresponds to TRBD1 (6 bases). Trimming left V 4 bases short and J 3 bases short, with 13 bases between. Germline values: CDR1 SGHDT, CDR2 YYEEEE. The CDR3 length is 14 residues. Here the CDR3 DNA reads TGTGCCAGCAGCAGGGGAACAGGGAAAGAGACCCAGTACTTC. Translation gives CASSRGTGKETQYF.

The genes are TRBV7-2 and TRBJ1-1; D remains unclear. The germline CDR1 and CDR2 sequences are SGHTA and FQGNSA. The CDR3 is 11 amino acids. V lost 0 bases and J lost 8, with 4 bases in between. CDR3 coding DNA: TGTGCCAGCAGCTTAGCGAGAGAAGCTTTCTTT. Protein product: CASSLAREAFF.

This chain joins TRBV5-1 and TRBJ2-5; 8 bases match TRBD2. Germline V CDR1 and CDR2: SGHRS, YFSETQ. The CDR3 contains 16 residues. Trimming at V came to 5 bases and at J to 1 base, leaving 10 bases not matched to a gene. CDR3 bases: TGCGCCAGCAGGCGCTTGGAGGCGGGGGGCCAAGAGACCCAGTACTTC. This translates into CASRRLEAGGQETQYF.

The chain has TRBV23-1 and TRBJ1-5; 7 bases are shared with TRBD1. TRBV23-1 is an ORF; its function is uncertain. The CDR3 spans 20 residues. V dropped 4 bases and J dropped 1; count of bases not matched to a gene: 19. The CDR3 here is CASSPTPGQSRLRSNQPQHF. As DNA, the CDR3 is TGCGCCAGCAGTCCGACCCCGGGACAGAGCCGTTTAAGGAGCAATCAGCCCCAGCATTTT.

This clone was picked up a small number of times. The chain couples TRBV19 to TRBJ1-1; the match to TRBD1 covers 12 bases. The CDR3 runs to 15 residues. V shed 5 bases, J shed 11 bases, and the junction held 12 bases outside the gene matches. CDR1 and CDR2 (germline): LNHDA, SQIVND (reference sequence). CDR3 sequence reads: CASSLGTGGLVGAFF. DNA of the CDR3: TGTGCCAGTAGTCTGGGGACAGGGGGCCTTGTAGGGGCTTTCTTT.

V gene TRBV6-5 combines with J gene TRBJ2-2, with D possibly matching TRBD1 (6 bases). The CDR3 sequence is 13 residues long. Germline values: CDR1 MNHEY, CDR2 SVGAGI. CDR3 amino acids: CASRQVNTGELFF. The CDR3 DNA reads as TGTGCATCCCGACAGGTTAACACCGGGGAGCTGTTTTTT.

The CDR3 DNA follows: TGTGCCAGCAGTGAATCCCCGCCGACAGTTTACAATGAGCAGTTCTTC. Its protein is CASSESPPTVYNEQFF. This chain uses TRBV2 with TRBJ2-1, with a possible D match to TRBD1 (5 bases). The germline CDR1 and CDR2 sequences are SNHLY and FYNNEI. V was shortened by 2 bases and J by 4 bases, with 15 bases between the two germline ends. The CDR3 has 16 amino acids. The full variable domain, completed using reference TRBV2 and TRBJ2-1, is EPEVTQTPSHQVTQMGQEVILRCVPISNHLYFYWYRQILGQKVEFLVSFYNNEISEKSEIFDDQFSVERPDGSNFTLKIRSTKLEDSAMYFCASSESPPTVYNEQFFGPGTRLTVL.

This sequence joins TRBV7-2 and TRBJ1-1, with 9 bases that match TRBD1. The junction had 5 bases not matched to a gene; V was cut back by 1 base and J by 5 bases. This CDR3 has 15 amino acids. Germline V lookup: CDR1 SGHTA, CDR2 FQGNSA. CDR3 nucleotide sequence: TGTGCCAGCAGCTTAGGCGGACAGGGGAGAACTGAAGCTTTCTTT. It encodes CASSLGGQGRTEAFF.

J is TRBJ2-5 and V is TRBV6-1; 8 bases align to TRBD2. This CDR3 contains 17 residues. V dropped 2 bases and J dropped 5; count of bases not matched to a gene: 13. Germline values: CDR1 MNHNS, CDR2 SASEGT. The CDR3 is CASSERGGQLVLETQYF. For the CDR3, the DNA is TGTGCCAGCAGTGAACGGGGGGGGCAACTCGTTTTGGAGACCCAGTACTTC.

This clone has only one observation. V gene TRBV29-1 combines with J gene TRBJ2-3; 7 bases map to TRBD1. The CDR3 has 14 amino acids. Germline lookup yields CDR1 SQVTM and CDR2 ANQGSEA. Trimming took 7 bases from V and 3 from J; bases not matched to a gene: 10. CDR3 DNA: TGCAGCGGAGGGGGCAGGAGAGAAACAGATACGCAGTATTTT. It encodes CSGGGRRETDTQYF.

The chain employs TRBV7-2 and TRBJ2-5; TRBD2 matches at 13 bases. The CDR3 has 15 amino acids. CDR1 is SGHTA and CDR2 is FQGNSA in the germline V gene. V lost 5 bases to trimming and J lost 5 bases; unmatched junction nucleotides: 5. The CDR3 DNA sequence: TGTGCCAGCAGCCGACTAGCGGGGGGCCGGGAGACCCAGTACTTC. It is translated as CASSRLAGGRETQYF.

V and J are TRBV7-8 and TRBJ1-2, with D perhaps matching TRBD1 (6 bases). V lost 1 base to trimming and J lost 3 bases, with 9 bases between them. Germline V gene lookup returns CDR1 SGHVS and CDR2 FQNEAQ. This CDR3 comprises 14 residues. The CDR3 DNA is TGTGCCAGCAGCTTAGGGACAGCGTACTATGGCTACACCTTC. This translates into CASSLGTAYYGYTF.

V usage is TRBV5-6 and J usage is TRBJ1-5; D uncertain. V lost 5 bases and J lost 2, with 11 bases in between. Per the germline V gene, CDR1 is SGHDT and CDR2 is YYEEEE. The CDR3 loop spans 14 amino acids. The CDR3: CASRPFLGNQPQHF. CDR3 sequence (DNA): TGTGCCAGCAGGCCCTTCTTAGGCAATCAGCCCCAGCATTTT.

CDR3 coding DNA: TGCGCCAGCAGCTTTGGCCCCCAGATGCCAAACTCTGGGGCCAACGTCCTGACTTTC. It specifies CASSFGPQMPNSGANVLTF. V gene TRBV5-1 combines with J gene TRBJ2-6; D unclear. CDR1 and CDR2 from the germline V gene are SGHRS and YFSETQ. V was clipped by 2 bases and J by 0 bases, with 18 bases between them. The CDR3 length is 19 residues.

This clone appeared once. The chain joins TRBV6-1 to TRBJ1-1; D ambiguous. The CDR3 extends over 12 amino acids. V lost 2 bases, J lost 7 bases, and 8 bases lay in between. Germline values: CDR1 MNHNS, CDR2 SASEGT. CDR3 nucleotide sequence: TGTGCCAGCAGTGAAACTTACGGTGAAGCTTTCTTT. Protein sequence: CASSETYGEAFF.

The V gene is TRBV30, the J gene TRBJ2-1; tentative D call: TRBD2 (7 bases). V lost 3 bases and J 9 bases, leaving 15 bases between the germline ends. The length of the CDR3 is 13 residues. CDR1 and CDR2 from the germline V gene are GTSNPN and SVGIG (reference sequence). CDR3 DNA sequence: TGTGCCTGGAGACACGCGGGGGCGGGTGAGCAGTTCTTC. Amino acid sequence: CAWRHAGAGEQFF. Combining the CDR3 with reference TRBV30 and TRBJ2-1 gives the whole variable domain SQTIHQWPATLVQPVGSPLSLECTVEGTSNPNLYWYRQAAGRGLQLLFYSVGIGQISSEVPQNLSASRPQDRQFILSSKKLLLSDSGFYLCAWRHAGAGEQFFGPGTRLTVL.